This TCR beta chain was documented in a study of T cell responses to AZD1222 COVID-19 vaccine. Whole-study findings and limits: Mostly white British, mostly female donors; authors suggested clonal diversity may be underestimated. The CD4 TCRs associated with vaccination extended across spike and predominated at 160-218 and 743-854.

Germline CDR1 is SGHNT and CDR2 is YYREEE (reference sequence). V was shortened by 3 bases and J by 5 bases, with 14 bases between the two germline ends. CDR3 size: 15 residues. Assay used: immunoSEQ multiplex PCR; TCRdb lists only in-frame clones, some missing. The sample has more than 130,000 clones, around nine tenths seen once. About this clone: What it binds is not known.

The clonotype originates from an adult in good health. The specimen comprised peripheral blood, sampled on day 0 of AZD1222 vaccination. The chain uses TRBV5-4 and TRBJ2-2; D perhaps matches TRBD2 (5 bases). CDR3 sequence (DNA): TGTGCCAGCAGCTCGGAGGACGCCTGGACCGGGGAGCTGTTTTTT. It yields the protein CASSSEDAWTGELFF.